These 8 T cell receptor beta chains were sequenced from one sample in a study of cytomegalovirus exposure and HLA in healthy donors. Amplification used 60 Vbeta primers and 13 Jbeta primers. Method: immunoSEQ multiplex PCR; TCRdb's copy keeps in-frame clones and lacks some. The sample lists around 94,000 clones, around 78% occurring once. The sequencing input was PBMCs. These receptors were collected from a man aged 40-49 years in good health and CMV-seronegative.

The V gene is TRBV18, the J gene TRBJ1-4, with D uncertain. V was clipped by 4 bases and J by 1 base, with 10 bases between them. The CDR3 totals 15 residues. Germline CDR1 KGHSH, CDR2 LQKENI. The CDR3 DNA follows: TGTGCCAGCTCACTGAGGCGGGGAACTAATGAAAAACTGTTTTTT. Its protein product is CASSLRRGTNEKLFF. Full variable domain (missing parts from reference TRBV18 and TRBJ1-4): NAGVMQNPRHLVRRRGQEARLRCSPMKGHSHVYWYRQLPEEGLKFMVYLQKENIIDESGMPKERFSAEFPKEGPSILRIQQVVRGDSAAYFCASSLRRGTNEKLFFGSGTQLSVL.

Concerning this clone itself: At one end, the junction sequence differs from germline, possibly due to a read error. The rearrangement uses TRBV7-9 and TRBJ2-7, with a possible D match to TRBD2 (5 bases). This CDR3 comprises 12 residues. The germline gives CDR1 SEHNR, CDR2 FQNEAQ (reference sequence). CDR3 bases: TGTTCCAGCAGCCTATCCCCGGGAGAGCAGTACTTC. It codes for CSSSLSPGEQYF.

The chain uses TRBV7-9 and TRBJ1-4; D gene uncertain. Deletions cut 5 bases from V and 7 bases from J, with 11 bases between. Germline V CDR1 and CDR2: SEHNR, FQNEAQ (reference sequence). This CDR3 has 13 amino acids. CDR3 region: CASSQRNGEKLFF. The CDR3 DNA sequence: TGTGCCAGCAGCCAACGAAACGGTGAAAAACTGTTTTTT.

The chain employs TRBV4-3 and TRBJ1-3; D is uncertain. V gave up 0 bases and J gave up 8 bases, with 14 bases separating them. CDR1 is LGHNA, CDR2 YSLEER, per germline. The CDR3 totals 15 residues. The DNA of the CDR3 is TGCGCCAGCAGCCAAGATTGGAGGGATGGGGACACCATATATTTT. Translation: CASSQDWRDGDTIYF.

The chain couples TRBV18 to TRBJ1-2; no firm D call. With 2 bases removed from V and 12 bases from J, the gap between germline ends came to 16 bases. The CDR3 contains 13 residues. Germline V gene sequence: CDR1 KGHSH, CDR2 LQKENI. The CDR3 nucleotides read TGTGCCAGCTCACCAGACAAATCTTATCGAGACACCTTC. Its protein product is CASSPDKSYRDTF.

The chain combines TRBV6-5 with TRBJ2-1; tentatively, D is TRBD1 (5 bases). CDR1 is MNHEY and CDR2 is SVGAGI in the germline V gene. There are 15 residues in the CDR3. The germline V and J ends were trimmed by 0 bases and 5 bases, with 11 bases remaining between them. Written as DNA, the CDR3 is TGTGCCAGCAGTTACTCGAGCCAGGGTGACAATGAGCAGTTCTTC. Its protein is CASSYSSQGDNEQFF.

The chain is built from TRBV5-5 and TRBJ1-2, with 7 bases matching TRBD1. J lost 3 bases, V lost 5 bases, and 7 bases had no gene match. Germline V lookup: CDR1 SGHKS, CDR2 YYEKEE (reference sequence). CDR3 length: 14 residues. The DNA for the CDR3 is TGTGCCAGCAGACCAACGACAGGGTACTATGGCTACACCTTC. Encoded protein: CASRPTTGYYGYTF.

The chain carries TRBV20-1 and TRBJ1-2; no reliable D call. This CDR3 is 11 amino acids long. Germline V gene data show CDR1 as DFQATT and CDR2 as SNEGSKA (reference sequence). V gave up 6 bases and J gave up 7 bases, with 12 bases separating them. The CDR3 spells CSAPLIGGYTF. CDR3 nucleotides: TGCAGTGCCCCCCTCATCGGTGGCTACACCTTC.